A single sample is the source of the 17 T cell receptor beta chains below, sequenced in a study of T cells in Graves' hyperthyroidism and ophthalmopathy. The TCR beta CDR3 regions underwent amplification using RNA transcripts as the source. The HTBI primer set was used in a first-round RT-PCR of the TCR CDR3. TCRdb re-called the multiplex PCR reads through MiXCR, storing one row per CDR3 protein. In the table there are about 520,000 distinct CDR3 sequences, around 24% of which are singletons. The material sequenced was blood. All receptors come from a woman in her twenties or thirties with Graves' ophthalmopathy.

This clonotype was picked up a small number of times. The chain carries TRBV5-1 and TRBJ1-3; possible D gene TRBD1, 6 bases. Germline V gene data show CDR1 as SGHRS and CDR2 as YFSETQ. This CDR3 region has 16 residues. The V end was cut by 0 bases, the J end by 0 bases, with 10 bases between. CDR3 nucleotides: TGCGCCAGCAGCTTGGAACAGGGAAGCTCTGGAAACACCATATATTTT. It codes for CASSLEQGSSGNTIYF.

The gene calls are TRBV6-1 and TRBJ2-7; possibly TRBD1 or TRBD2 for D (5 bases each). V lost 5 bases to trimming and J lost 3 bases, with 14 bases between them. Germline V gene lookup returns CDR1 MNHNS and CDR2 SASEGT. The CDR3 runs to 14 residues. The CDR3 sequence: CASSSRVGGYEQYF. DNA of the CDR3: TGTGCCAGCAGTAGCAGGGTCGGAGGCTACGAGCAGTACTTC.

The table lists this clonotype with a few counts. This chain joins TRBV2 and TRBJ2-5; 14 bases are a match to TRBD2. J was trimmed by 7 bases and V by 6 bases; bases with no gene match: 4. Germline CDR1 reads SNHLY; CDR2 reads FYNNEI. This CDR3 is built from 14 residues. Here the CDR3 reads CASRGTSGGLTQYF. CDR3 DNA: TGTGCCAGCAGGGGGACTAGCGGGGGTTTGACCCAGTACTTC.

This clonotype has just a few counts. The chain links TRBV6-1 to TRBJ1-1; D gene uncertain. Germline lookup yields CDR1 MNHNS and CDR2 SASEGT. Deletions cut 0 bases from V and 7 bases from J, with 6 bases between. CDR3 size: 12 residues. The CDR3: CASSEAADEAFF. The CDR3 region has the DNA TGTGCCAGCAGTGAAGCGGCGGATGAAGCTTTCTTT.

This clonotype was observed a handful of times. The rearrangement uses TRBV29-1 and TRBJ1-1, with D perhaps matching TRBD1 (6 bases). This CDR3 comprises 11 residues. The V gene lost 4 bases and the J gene lost 5 bases, with 8 bases spanning the gap. The V gene's germline CDR1 is SQVTM and CDR2 ANQGSEA. This chain's CDR3 is CSVADSTEAFF. The CDR3 DNA sequence: TGCAGCGTTGCGGACAGTACTGAAGCTTTCTTT.

This clonotype was found many times. The chain links TRBV6-2 or TRBV6-3 to TRBJ1-2, with D maybe TRBD1 (6 bases). There are 13 residues in the CDR3. The germline gives CDR1 MNHEY, CDR2 SVGEGT. Deletions cut 8 bases from V and 2 bases from J, with 12 bases between. The CDR3 DNA sequence: TGTGCCAGCCCCAGGGGTTCCAACTATGGCTACACCTTC. Protein product: CASPRGSNYGYTF.

This clonotype appeared many times. The J gene is TRBJ1-2, the V gene TRBV27; D is undetermined. This CDR3 contains 13 residues. CDR1 and CDR2 (germline): MNHEY, SMNVEV (reference sequence). Trimming took 3 bases from V and 7 from J, leaving 12 bases between them. The CDR3 sequence: CASSFEGRGGYTF. The CDR3 coding sequence is TGTGCCAGCAGTTTCGAAGGGCGCGGTGGCTACACCTTC.

This clonotype was seen ten or more times. The V gene is TRBV15, the J gene TRBJ1-5; no clear D gene. The CDR3 loop spans 15 amino acids. Germline CDR1 LNHNV, CDR2 YYDKDF (reference sequence). V was pared by 5 bases and J by 0 bases, with 11 bases between. The CDR3 nucleotides read TGTGCCACCAGCGGCGTCACCTATAGCAATCAGCCCCAGCATTTT. Encoded protein: CATSGVTYSNQPQHF.

This clonotype was seen repeatedly, ten times or more. V is TRBV28 and J is TRBJ2-7, with D perhaps TRBD1 (6 bases). The CDR3 runs to 14 residues. V was pared by 5 bases and J by 1 base, with 12 bases between. Germline V gene data show CDR1 as MDHEN and CDR2 as SYDVKM. In DNA form, the CDR3 reads TGTGCCAGCAGTAACCGGGACACATCCTACGAGCAGTACTTC. This sequence encodes CASSNRDTSYEQYF.

There are many counts of this clonotype. V is TRBV12-3 or TRBV12-4 and J is TRBJ2-5, with 13 bases that match TRBD2. The CDR3 sequence is 18 residues long. Trimming cost V 6 bases and J 1 base; bases outside gene matches: 11. Here the CDR3 reads CASRGGLAGSYLQETQYF. The CDR3, as DNA: TGTGCCAGCAGGGGGGGACTAGCGGGGAGCTACCTCCAAGAGACCCAGTACTTC.

This clonotype was seen only a few times. The rearrangement links TRBV13 to TRBJ1-3, with 10 bases that match TRBD1. Germline V gene data show CDR1 as PRHDT and CDR2 as FYEKMQ (reference sequence). The CDR3 extends over 16 amino acids. The trim removed 5 bases at V and 8 bases at J, leaving 12 bases unmatched. Here the CDR3 DNA reads TGTGCCAGCAGCGCGACACCGGGACAGGGGTGGCACACCATATATTTT. Translated, it gives CASSATPGQGWHTIYF. Combining the CDR3 with reference TRBV13 and TRBJ1-3 gives the whole variable domain AAGVIQSPRHLIKEKRETATLKCYPIPRHDTVYWYQQGPGQDPQFLISFYEKMQSDKGSIPDRFSAQQFSDYHSELNMSSLELGDSALYFCASSATPGQGWHTIYFGEGSWLTVV.

This chain joins TRBV28 and TRBJ2-6; TRBD2 matches at 13 bases. This CDR3 region has 19 residues. J lost 4 bases, V lost 4 bases, and 10 bases had no gene match. The germline CDR1 and CDR2 sequences are MDHEN and SYDVKM. CDR3 nucleotide sequence: TGTGCCAGCAGTTCCTACCCGGGACTAGCGGGAAGGGGGGCCAACGTCCTGACTTTC. This gives the protein CASSSYPGLAGRGANVLTF. Based on the CDR3 plus reference TRBV28 and TRBJ2-6, the full variable domain is DVKVTQSSRYLVKRTGEKVFLECVQDMDHENMFWYRQDPGLGLRLIYFSYDVKMKEKGDIPEGYSVSREKKERFSLILESASTNQTSMYLCASSSYPGLAGRGANVLTFGAGSRLTVL.

The V gene is TRBV27, the J gene TRBJ1-1, with no clear D. This CDR3 has 11 amino acids. With 6 bases removed from V and 10 bases from J, the gap between germline ends came to 12 bases. Per the germline V gene, CDR1 is MNHEY and CDR2 is SMNVEV (reference sequence). The CDR3 sequence is CASRGSVTAFF. Written as DNA, the CDR3 is TGTGCCAGCAGAGGCAGTGTCACAGCTTTCTTT.

The chain recombines TRBV11-2 with TRBJ1-1, with D perhaps TRBD1 (6 bases). V gave up 1 base and J gave up 6 bases, with 12 bases separating them. The CDR3 is 14 amino acids. CDR1 is SGHAT, CDR2 FQNNGV, per germline. The CDR3 here is CASSLGWGGAEAFF. CDR3 DNA: TGTGCCAGCAGCTTAGGGTGGGGGGGCGCTGAAGCTTTCTTT.

This clonotype showed up many times. The gene calls are TRBV5-1 and TRBJ1-1; TRBD1 agrees at 9 bases. The CDR3 loop spans 14 amino acids. Germline-derived CDR1 and CDR2 are SGHRS and YFSETQ. J lost 5 bases, V lost 3 bases, and 5 bases had no gene match. The CDR3 DNA follows: TGCGCCAGCAGCTGGTCCGGGACAGGGACTGAAGCTTTCTTT. This sequence encodes CASSWSGTGTEAFF.

The chain has TRBV20-1 and TRBJ2-7; 7 nucleotides match TRBD2. Unmatched junction bases numbered 14, after V lost 8 bases and J lost 1 base. The CDR3 covers 15 residues. Germline lookup yields CDR1 DFQATT and CDR2 SNEGSKA (reference sequence). The CDR3 bases are TGCAGTTTAACGCGGGAGTCCCGTCATTCCTACGAGCAGTACTTC. This encodes CSLTRESRHSYEQYF.

The sample holds many counts of this clonotype. This rearrangement joins TRBV5-1 to TRBJ1-3; D is unresolved. In germline, CDR1 is SGHRS, CDR2 YFSETQ. The CDR3 has 13 amino acids. V was trimmed by 4 bases and J by 4 bases, leaving 9 bases between them. The CDR3 DNA reads TGCGCCAGCAGCCCGACGGCAGGAAACACCATATATTTT. It specifies CASSPTAGNTIYF.